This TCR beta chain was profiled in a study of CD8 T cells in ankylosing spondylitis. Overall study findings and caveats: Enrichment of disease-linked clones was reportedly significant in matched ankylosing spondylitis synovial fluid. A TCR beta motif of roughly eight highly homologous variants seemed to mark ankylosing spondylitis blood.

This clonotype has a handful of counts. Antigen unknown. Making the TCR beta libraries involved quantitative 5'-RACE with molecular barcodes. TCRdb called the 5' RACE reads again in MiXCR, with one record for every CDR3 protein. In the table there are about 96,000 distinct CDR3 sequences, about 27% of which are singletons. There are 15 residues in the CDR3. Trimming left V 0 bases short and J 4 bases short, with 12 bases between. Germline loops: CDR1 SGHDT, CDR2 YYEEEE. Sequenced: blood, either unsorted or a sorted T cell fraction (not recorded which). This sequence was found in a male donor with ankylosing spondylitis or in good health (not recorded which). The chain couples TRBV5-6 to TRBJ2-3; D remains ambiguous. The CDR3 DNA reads TGTGCCAGCAGCTTGGGCGACTTTGGCGCAGATACGCAGTATTTT. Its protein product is CASSLGDFGADTQYF.